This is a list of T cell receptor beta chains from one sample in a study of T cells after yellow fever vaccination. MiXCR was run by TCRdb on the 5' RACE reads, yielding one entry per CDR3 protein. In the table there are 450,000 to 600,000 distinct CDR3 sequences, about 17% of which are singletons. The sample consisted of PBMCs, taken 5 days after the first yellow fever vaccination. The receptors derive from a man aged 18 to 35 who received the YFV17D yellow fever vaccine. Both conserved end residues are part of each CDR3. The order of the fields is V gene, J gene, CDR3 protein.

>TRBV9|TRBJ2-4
CASSASGGAGIQYF
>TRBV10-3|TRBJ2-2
CAISETHTGELFF
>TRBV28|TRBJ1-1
CASSSPSDRGKPEAFF
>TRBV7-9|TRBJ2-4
CASSLAGWIQYF
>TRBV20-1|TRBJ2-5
CSAARASGHQETQYF
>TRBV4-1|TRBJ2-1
CASSPIPGGVYSEQFF
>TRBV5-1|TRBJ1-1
CASRRGQEDTEAFF
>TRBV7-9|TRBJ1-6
CASSKQGYNSPLHF
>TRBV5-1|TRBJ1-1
CASSLDGGDTEAFF
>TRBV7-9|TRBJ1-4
CASSSGPRQGENEKLFF
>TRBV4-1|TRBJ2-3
CASSQEARWIDTQYF
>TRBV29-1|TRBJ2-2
CSALGLVHTGELFF
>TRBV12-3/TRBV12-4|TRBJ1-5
CASRPTGGWPQHF
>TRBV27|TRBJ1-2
CASTRRGTGFNYGYTF
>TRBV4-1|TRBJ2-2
CASSQAHRGRNTGELFF
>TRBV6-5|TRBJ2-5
CASSYPEATPRYQETQYF
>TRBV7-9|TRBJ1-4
CASSPRDRRNEKLFF
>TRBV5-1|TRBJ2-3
CASGLGTVNTDTQYF
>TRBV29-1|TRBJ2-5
CSAGTGGEETQYF
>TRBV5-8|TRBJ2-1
CASSFYFNEQFF
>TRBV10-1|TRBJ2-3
CASSESRLAGFKQYF
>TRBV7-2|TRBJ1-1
CASSPRLGTSTEAFF
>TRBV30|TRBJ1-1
CAWSVRQNTEAFF
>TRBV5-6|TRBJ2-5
CASSFLQGSSQETQYF
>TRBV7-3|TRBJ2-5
CASSPSDGAWETQYF
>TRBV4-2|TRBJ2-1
CASSPRTSGGLNEQFF
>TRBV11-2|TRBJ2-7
CASSLTAGGRFFSDEQYF
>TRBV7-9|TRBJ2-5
CASSLMGRPQETQYF
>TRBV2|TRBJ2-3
CASITLSTDTQYF
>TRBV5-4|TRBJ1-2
CASRQDRRGYGYTF
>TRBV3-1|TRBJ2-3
CASSQGRGGRPDTQYF
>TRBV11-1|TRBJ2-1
CASSLAGLAGGPSNEQFF
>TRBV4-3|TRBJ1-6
CASSQDGDTPLHF